This is a list of T cell receptor beta chains from one sample in a study of T-cell memory formation after mild COVID-19. TCRdb re-called the 5' RACE reads through MiXCR, storing one row per CDR3 protein. The sample comprises approximately 300,000 distinct CDR3 sequences, around 15% of which are singletons, and roughly 23% rests with the top ten. Sequencing was performed on PBMCs or a T cell subset sorted from them (not recorded which). These receptors all stem from a man aged 18 to 30 who had mild COVID-19 (a few samples of this study predate the infection). Cell type and time point are not known. The CDR3 runs from the conserved cysteine through the conserved F or W. The order of the fields is D gene, CDR3 length, clone size, V gene, J gene, CDR3 protein, CDR3 DNA. A D gene is named only where the DNA matches it firmly. Clone size is given for some rows only: seen once, a few or many times, or a class if the clone is expanded.

NA	14	few	TRBV5-1	TRBJ2-2	CASSLVSGGAELFF	TGCGCCAGCAGCTTGGTCTCTGGGGGCGCGGAGCTGTTTTTT
NA	15	NA	TRBV2	TRBJ1-1	CDSSEVGREGTEAFF	TGTGACAGCAGTGAAGTCGGCAGGGAGGGGACTGAAGCTTTCTTT
TRBD2	14	NA	TRBV18	TRBJ2-3	CASSTRTSEDTQYF	TGTGCCAGCTCAACCCGGACTAGCGAAGATACGCAGTATTTT
NA	13	NA	TRBV2	TRBJ1-4	CASSGEGGEKLFF	TGTGCCAGCAGTGGAGAGGGGGGCGAAAAACTGTTTTTT
NA	16	few	TRBV6-5	TRBJ2-3	CASSYSMADLTDTQYF	TGTGCCAGCAGTTACTCGATGGCAGACCTCACAGATACGCAGTATTTT
NA	12	many	TRBV20-1	TRBJ2-7	CSAARQLGEQYF	TGCAGTGCGGCAAGACAGCTTGGCGAGCAGTACTTC
NA	15	NA	TRBV6-5	TRBJ2-7	CASRRTGLFKYEQYF	TGTGCCAGCAGGCGGACGGGCCTTTTCAAGTACGAGCAGTACTTC
NA	11	NA	TRBV12-3/TRBV12-4	TRBJ2-5	CASSSERTQYF	TGTGCCAGCAGTAGCGAGAGGACCCAGTACTTC
NA	16	NA	TRBV4-1	TRBJ2-1	CASSQEGVGGHNEQFF	TGCGCCAGCAGCCAAGAGGGCGTAGGAGGGCACAATGAGCAGTTCTTC
NA	12	few	TRBV15	TRBJ2-5	CATSGVEETQYF	TGTGCCACCAGCGGGGTCGAAGAGACCCAGTACTTC
NA	15	few	TRBV5-1	TRBJ2-7	CASSPPRETGLEQYF	TGCGCCAGCAGCCCCCCGCGTGAAACAGGGCTCGAGCAGTACTTC
NA	12	many	TRBV11-2	TRBJ2-1	CASGTQAPGVFF	TGTGCCAGCGGCACACAGGCCCCAGGCGTGTTCTTC
TRBD1	14	NA	TRBV29-1	TRBJ2-1	CSVVGVDRVNEQFF	TGCAGCGTTGTAGGCGTGGACAGGGTAAATGAGCAGTTCTTC
TRBD1	15	once	TRBV7-2	TRBJ1-5	CASSARDRGGQPQHF	TGTGCCAGCAGCGCTCGGGACAGGGGAGGTCAGCCCCAGCATTTT
TRBD1	21	NA	TRBV6-6	TRBJ2-2	CASSYSLTGLFVGSSTGELFF	TGTGCCAGCAGTTACTCCTTGACAGGGTTGTTCGTGGGGAGTAGCACCGGGGAGCTGTTTTTT
NA	13	NA	TRBV12-3/TRBV12-4	TRBJ2-7	CASSYRVFYEQYF	TGTGCCAGCAGTTACAGGGTTTTTTACGAGCAGTACTTC
TRBD2	15	NA	TRBV10-3	TRBJ2-5	CAISDLAGGLATQYF	TGTGCCATCAGTGATCTAGCGGGGGGGTTAGCGACCCAGTACTTC
NA	16	NA	TRBV20-1	TRBJ1-1	CSARFSRRNMNTEAFF	TGCAGTGCTAGGTTTAGCCGCAGGAACATGAACACTGAAGCTTTCTTT
TRBD1	16	NA	TRBV4-2	TRBJ2-5	CASSRSFGQGTETQYF	TGTGCCAGCAGCCGTTCGTTCGGACAGGGTACGGAGACCCAGTACTTC
NA	14	NA	TRBV7-2	TRBJ2-1	CASSLGLIEVEQFF	TGTGCCAGCAGCTTAGGGTTAATTGAAGTTGAGCAGTTCTTC
NA	13	NA	TRBV20-1	TRBJ2-3	CSACPVPTDTQYF	TGCAGTGCTTGCCCTGTACCCACAGATACGCAGTATTTT
NA	14	few	TRBV7-2	TRBJ2-3	CASSLVRVGDTQYF	TGTGCCAGCAGCTTAGTTAGGGTTGGAGATACGCAGTATTTT
NA	16	few	TRBV28	TRBJ2-4	CASSSGTLLAKNIQYF	TGTGCCAGCAGTTCGGGGACATTACTAGCCAAAAACATTCAGTACTTC
NA	14	NA	TRBV6-5	TRBJ2-5	CASRPGPPLGTQYF	TGTGCCAGCCGACCCGGACCCCCGTTGGGGACCCAGTACTTC
NA	14	many	TRBV12-3/TRBV12-4	TRBJ1-1	CASSPQGRFAEAFF	TGTGCCAGCAGCCCCCAGGGAAGGTTTGCTGAAGCTTTCTTT
TRBD1	15	many	TRBV5-1	TRBJ1-1	CASSASGTGSTEAFF	TGCGCCAGCAGCGCCTCAGGGACAGGGAGCACTGAAGCTTTCTTT
NA	15	NA	TRBV29-1	TRBJ2-3	CSVEVPGQLTDTQYF	TGCAGCGTTGAAGTGCCGGGCCAGCTCACAGATACGCAGTATTTT
NA	15	few	TRBV12-5	TRBJ2-7	CASGPYRAGGYEQYF	TGTGCTAGTGGTCCATACAGGGCCGGGGGCTACGAGCAGTACTTC
NA	16	NA	TRBV7-2	TRBJ2-4	CASSPEAGEDKNIQYF	TGTGCCAGCAGCCCAGAGGCAGGGGAGGACAAAAACATTCAGTACTTC
NA	16	few	TRBV12-3/TRBV12-4	TRBJ2-3	CASSFILALRPDTQYF	TGTGCCAGCAGTTTCATCCTAGCCCTTCGCCCGGATACGCAGTATTTT
TRBD2	16	NA	TRBV7-2	TRBJ2-3	CASSIGSGGGTDTQYF	TGTGCCAGCAGCATCGGGAGCGGGGGGGGCACAGATACGCAGTATTTT
NA	13	NA	TRBV15	TRBJ1-1	CATRGQGINEAFF	TGTGCCACCCGGGGGCAGGGGATCAATGAAGCTTTCTTT
TRBD2	16	few	TRBV6-5	TRBJ2-3	CASSRTLAGGADTQYF	TGTGCCAGCAGCCGGACCCTAGCGGGGGGCGCAGATACGCAGTATTTT
TRBD1	15	NA	TRBV28	TRBJ1-2	CASSLTGTDNYGYTF	TGTGCCAGCAGTTTAACCGGGACAGATAACTATGGCTACACCTTC
NA	15	NA	TRBV4-3	TRBJ1-2	CASSQERNEWGGYTF	TGCGCCAGCAGCCAAGAACGGAATGAATGGGGTGGCTACACCTTC
TRBD1	13	NA	TRBV9	TRBJ1-2	CASSATGGLGYTF	TGTGCCAGCAGCGCAACAGGGGGCCTTGGCTACACCTTC
NA	11	few	TRBV7-9	TRBJ1-3	CASPQGNTIYF	TGTGCCAGCCCCCAGGGAAACACCATATATTTT
NA	15	few	TRBV15	TRBJ1-5	CATSRDSVRSQPQHF	TGTGCCACCAGCAGAGATTCCGTACGAAGTCAGCCCCAGCATTTT
NA	14	NA	TRBV25-1	TRBJ1-4	CASSLPVEDEKLFF	TGTGCCAGCAGTCTCCCCGTCGAGGATGAAAAACTGTTTTTT
NA	15	NA	TRBV4-3	TRBJ2-5	CASSQGGTGPGTQYF	TGCGCCAGCAGCCAAGGTGGGACGGGGCCAGGGACCCAGTACTTC
NA	17	NA	TRBV7-9	TRBJ2-3	CASSVPRFGASTDTQYF	TGTGCCAGCAGCGTCCCGAGGTTCGGAGCTAGCACAGATACGCAGTATTTT
NA	12	NA	TRBV6-2/TRBV6-3	TRBJ1-2	CASSNGLDGYTF	TGTGCCAGCAGTAATGGACTGGATGGCTACACCTTC
NA	16	few	TRBV10-1	TRBJ2-3	CASSEDREMGTDTQYF	TGCGCCAGCAGTGAGGACCGGGAGATGGGGACAGATACGCAGTATTTT
NA	14	few	TRBV7-9	TRBJ2-7	CASSSTGQSYEQYF	TGTGCCAGCAGCTCCACCGGCCAGTCCTACGAGCAGTACTTC
NA	13	few	TRBV6-6	TRBJ1-5	CASSYTVNQPQHF	TGTGCCAGCAGTTACACCGTGAATCAGCCCCAGCATTTT
NA	12	few	TRBV12-3/TRBV12-4	TRBJ1-5	CASSFSYQPQHF	TGTGCCAGCAGTTTCAGTTATCAGCCCCAGCATTTT
NA	16	NA	TRBV12-3/TRBV12-4	TRBJ2-7	CASSLAGRGGAHEQYF	TGTGCCAGCAGTTTAGCGGGGCGTGGGGGGGCCCACGAGCAGTACTTC
TRBD1	15	few	TRBV6-2/TRBV6-3	TRBJ2-5	CASSRDRGLQETQYF	TGTGCCAGCAGCCGGGACAGGGGTCTCCAAGAGACCCAGTACTTC